This TCR beta chain was documented in a study of PD-1 blockade in classical Hodgkin lymphoma. Study-level results: Repertoires differed for reasons still undefined, possibly disease activity or prior therapy.

Clones were read by immunoSEQ multiplex PCR, and TCRdb kept only the in-frame ones, dropping some. The sample records fewer than 70,000 clones, approximately 90% being singletons. Every patient relapsed after autologous stem cell transplantation, and brentuximab vedotin exposure varied. This CDR3 is 16 amino acids long. Deletions cut 0 bases from V and 4 bases from J, with 15 bases between. Germline V gives CDR1 MNHNY, CDR2 SVGAGI (reference sequence). A word on this clone: Its antigen is as yet unknown.

The sequence derives from a human donor with classical Hodgkin lymphoma. The V gene is TRBV6-6, the J gene TRBJ1-1; a weak D match, TRBD1 (5 bases). Sequences were derived from peripheral blood mononuclear cells (PBMCs), sampled before the second cycle of nivolumab. The CDR3 DNA sequence: TGTGCCAGCAGTTACTCGATGGAGGGGCTTGGCACTGAAGCTTTCTTT. This translates into CASSYSMEGLGTEAFF.